This T cell receptor (beta chain) was found in a study of CD8 T cells in ankylosing spondylitis. Notes on the study in general: Disease-linked clones, CD8+, were relatively rare in peripheral blood. It appeared that ankylosing spondylitis blood was characterized by a TCR beta motif of roughly 8 highly homologous variants. Reports say disease-linked clones showed up significantly more in matched ankylosing spondylitis synovial fluid.

Looked up from germline, CDR1 is MDHEN and CDR2 is SYDVKM. The CDR3 is 17 amino acids. Trimming removed 5 bases at V and 4 bases at J, with 18 bases between. Using quantitative 5'-RACE with molecular barcodes, the authors made TCR beta libraries. MiXCR, run by TCRdb on the 5' RACE reads, gives a single entry per CDR3 protein. Of 700,000 to 850,000 distinct CDR3 sequences listed, about 12% are singletons. This clonotype was seen only a few times. The target antigen is unknown. Sequencing was done on a sample of blood, either unsorted or a sorted T cell fraction (not recorded which). The clonotype was recovered from a male donor with ankylosing spondylitis. This rearrangement joins TRBV28 to TRBJ2-6, with D perhaps TRBD1 (6 bases). CDR3 nucleotides: TGTGCCAGCAGTACCGCCCACAGGGCCAGCGGGGCCAACGTCCTGACTTTC. Its protein is CASSTAHRASGANVLTF.